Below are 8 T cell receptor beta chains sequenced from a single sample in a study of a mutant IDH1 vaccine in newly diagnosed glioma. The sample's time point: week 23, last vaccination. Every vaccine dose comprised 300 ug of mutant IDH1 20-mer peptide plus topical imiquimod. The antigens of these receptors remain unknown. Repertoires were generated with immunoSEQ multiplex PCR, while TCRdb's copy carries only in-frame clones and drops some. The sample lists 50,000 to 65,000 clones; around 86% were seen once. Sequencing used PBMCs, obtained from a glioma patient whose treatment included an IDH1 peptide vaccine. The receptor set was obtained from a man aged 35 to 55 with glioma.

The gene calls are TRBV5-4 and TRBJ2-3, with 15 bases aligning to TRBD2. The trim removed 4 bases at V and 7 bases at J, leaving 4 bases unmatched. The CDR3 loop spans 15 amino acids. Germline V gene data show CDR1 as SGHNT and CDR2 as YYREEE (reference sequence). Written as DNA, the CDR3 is TGTGCCAGCAGCCCCGGGACTAGCGGGAGGTATACGCAGTATTTT. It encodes CASSPGTSGRYTQYF.

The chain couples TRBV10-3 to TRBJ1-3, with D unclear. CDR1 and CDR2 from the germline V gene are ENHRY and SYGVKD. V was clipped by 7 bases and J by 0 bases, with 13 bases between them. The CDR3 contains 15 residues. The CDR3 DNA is TGTGCCATCACTGCACAGATCTACTCTGGAAACACCATATATTTT. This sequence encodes CAITAQIYSGNTIYF.

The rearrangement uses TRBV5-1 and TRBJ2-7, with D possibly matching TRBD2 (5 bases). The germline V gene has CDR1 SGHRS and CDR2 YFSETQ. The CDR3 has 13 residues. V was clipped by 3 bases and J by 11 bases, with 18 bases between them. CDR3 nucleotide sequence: TGCGCCAGCAGCTCGACTTTGACGGACTCCAAGTACTTC. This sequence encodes CASSSTLTDSKYF.

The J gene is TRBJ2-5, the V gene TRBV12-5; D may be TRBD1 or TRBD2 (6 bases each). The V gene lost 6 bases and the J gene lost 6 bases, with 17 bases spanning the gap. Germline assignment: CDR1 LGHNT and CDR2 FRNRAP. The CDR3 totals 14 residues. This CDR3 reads CASGLGGHGKTQYF. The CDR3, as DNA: TGTGCTAGTGGCCTCGGGGGCCATGGGAAGACCCAGTACTTC.

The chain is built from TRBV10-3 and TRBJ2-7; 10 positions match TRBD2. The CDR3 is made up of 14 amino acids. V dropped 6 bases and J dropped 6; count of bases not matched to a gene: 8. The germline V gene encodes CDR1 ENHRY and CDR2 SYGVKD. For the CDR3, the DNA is TGTGCCATCAGACCGGGGGCTAGCGGGAGCGAGCAGTACTTC. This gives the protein CAIRPGASGSEQYF.

CDR3 nucleotides: TGTGCCAGCAGCTTAGAGAGCTCCTACGAGCAGTACTTC. It encodes CASSLESSYEQYF. The chain links TRBV5-4 to TRBJ2-7; D gene unclear. CDR1 is SGHNT and CDR2 is YYREEE in the germline V gene (reference sequence). V lost 2 bases and J 0 bases, leaving 6 bases between the germline ends. The CDR3 has 13 amino acids. The variable domain in full, with the rest retrieved from reference TRBV5-4 and TRBJ2-7, is ETGVTQSPTHLIKTRGQQVTLRCSSQSGHNTVSWYQQALGQGPQFIFQYYREEENGRGNFPPRFSGLQFPNYSSELNVNALELDDSALYLCASSLESSYEQYFGPGTRLTVT.

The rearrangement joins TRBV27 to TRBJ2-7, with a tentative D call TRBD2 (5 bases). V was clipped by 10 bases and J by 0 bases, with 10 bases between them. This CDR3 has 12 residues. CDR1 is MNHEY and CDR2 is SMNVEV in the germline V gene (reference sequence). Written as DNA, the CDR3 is TGTGCCATGAGGAGGAGCTCCTACGAGCAGTACTTC. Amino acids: CAMRRSSYEQYF.

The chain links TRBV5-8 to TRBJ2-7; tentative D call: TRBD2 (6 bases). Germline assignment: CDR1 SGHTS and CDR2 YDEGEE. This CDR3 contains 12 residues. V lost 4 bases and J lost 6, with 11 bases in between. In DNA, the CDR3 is TGTGCCAGCAGCCCGGGGGTTTCCGAGCAGTACTTC. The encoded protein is CASSPGVSEQYF.